The sequence of this T cell receptor (beta chain) was determined in a study of cytomegalovirus exposure and HLA in healthy donors. This PCR relied on a set of 60 Vbeta primers and 13 Jbeta primers. Profiling relied on immunoSEQ multiplex PCR, and the TCRdb table lists in-frame clones only, not all of them. The sample carries some 120,000 clones, around 70% recorded once. The CDR3 runs to 14 residues. V lost 5 bases and J lost 3; bases outside the gene matches: 5. Germline V gene sequence: CDR1 MNHNS, CDR2 SASEGT. Comment on this clone: Its antigen is still unknown.

Study results and limitations: Later analysis demonstrated an association between a missense DCLRE1C variant and TCR beta V- and J-gene trimming. Certain sequence variants were highly shared and formed a cluster, and this cluster was likely a sequencing artifact.

Sequenced: PBMCs. This TCR was sampled from a man aged 30-40 years in good health and CMV-seropositive. The V and J genes are TRBV6-1 and TRBJ1-1; 8 nucleotides agree with TRBD1. The DNA of the CDR3 is TGTGCCAGCAGTCATCCAGGGGGCTACACTGAAGCTTTCTTT. Its protein is CASSHPGGYTEAFF.